The 19 T cell receptor beta chains below were found in one sample sequenced in a study of CD8+ T cells in alopecia areata. RNA, once extracted, was reverse transcribed into cDNA for use as the sequencing template. Using immunoSEQ multiplex PCR, the repertoire was profiled, and TCRdb retains in-frame clones only, with some absent. The sample holds about 300,000 clones, nearly 60% seen once. The sample's treatment: oral pan-JAK inhibitor, 5-10 mg twice daily. Sequencing used CD4+ T cells sorted from blood, obtained at week 24, from a patient treated with tofacitinib. The receptors derive from a human donor with alopecia areata.

In this sample, this clone turned up a few times. The sample holds other DNA sequences that translate to the same CDR3. Here the CDR3 reads CASSSVSGANVLTF. CDR3 in DNA: TGTGCCAGCAGCTCAGTCTCTGGGGCCAACGTCCTGACTTTC. The chain has TRBV7-2 and TRBJ2-6; no reliable D call. The CDR3 totals 14 residues. Germline CDR1 SGHTA, CDR2 FQGNSA. Trimming cost V 4 bases and J 0 bases, with 4 bases left between them.

V usage is TRBV6-5 and J usage is TRBJ1-2; TRBD1 agrees at 9 bases. The CDR3 extends over 15 amino acids. Trimming cost V 7 bases and J 4 bases; bases outside gene matches: 10. Germline CDR1 MNHEY, CDR2 SVGAGI. For the CDR3, the DNA is TGTGCCAGCATCCGAACCGGGACAGGGACCTATGGCTACACCTTC. Protein sequence: CASIRTGTGTYGYTF.

V gene TRBV28 combines with J gene TRBJ2-5; 11 bases fit TRBD2. Germline CDR1 MDHEN, CDR2 SYDVKM. The junction had 14 bases not matched to a gene; V was cut back by 2 bases and J by 3 bases. The CDR3 covers 19 residues. CDR3 DNA: TGTGCCAGCAGTTTAGTATTAGACCTGGAGGGACTAGCGGAAGAGACCCAGTACTTC. It encodes CASSLVLDLEGLAEETQYF.

V is TRBV7-9 and J is TRBJ1-6; no clear D gene. Germline lookup yields CDR1 SEHNR and CDR2 FQNEAQ (reference sequence). The V and J ends lost 1 base and 9 bases respectively, with 7 bases between them. CDR3 length equals 13 residues. The CDR3 reads CASSLGTSSPLHF. The CDR3 DNA reads as TGTGCCAGCAGCTTAGGGACCAGTTCACCCCTCCACTTT.

In DNA form, the CDR3 reads TGCAGTGCTCAAGTAGTGGACGAGCAGTACTTC. Its protein is CSAQVVDEQYF. V usage is TRBV20-1 and J usage is TRBJ2-7; no clear D gene. Germline lookup yields CDR1 DFQATT and CDR2 SNEGSKA (reference sequence). The germline V and J ends were trimmed by 5 bases and 5 bases, with 10 bases remaining between them. This CDR3 region has 11 residues.

V and J are TRBV6-6 and TRBJ2-2, with no clear D. In germline, CDR1 is MNHNY, CDR2 SVGAGI (reference sequence). The germline V and J ends were trimmed by 8 bases and 2 bases, with 9 bases remaining between them. The CDR3 is 13 amino acids. The CDR3 loop is CASCILNTGELFF. As DNA, the CDR3 is TGTGCCAGCTGCATATTAAACACCGGGGAGCTGTTTTTT.

V is TRBV30 and J is TRBJ1-2; weak D call: TRBD1 (5 bases). CDR1 and CDR2 from the germline V gene are GTSNPN and SVGIG (reference sequence). V was cut by 5 bases and J by 3 bases, with 10 bases left in between. CDR3 length: 12 amino acids. The CDR3 is CAWVQVYYGYTF. The CDR3 region has the DNA TGTGCCTGGGTACAGGTCTACTATGGCTACACCTTC.

Here the CDR3 reads CASSPRLAGDQETQYF. CDR3 nucleotide sequence: TGTGCCAGCAGTCCCCGACTAGCGGGGGATCAAGAGACCCAGTACTTC. The rearrangement links TRBV27 to TRBJ2-5; 12 bases align to TRBD2. Germline trimming cut 5 bases from V and 2 bases from J; bases unmatched to any gene: 6. In germline, CDR1 is MNHEY, CDR2 SMNVEV (reference sequence). This CDR3 spans 16 amino acids.

The chain recombines TRBV4-1 with TRBJ2-5, with TRBD2 identical over 12 bases. The CDR3 spans 18 residues. With 0 bases clipped from V and 5 bases from J, the junction kept 10 bases outside the gene matches. From germline, CDR1 is MGHRA and CDR2 YSYEKL. CDR3 residues: CASSQEGGLAGGRETQYF. The CDR3, as DNA: TGCGCCAGCAGCCAAGAAGGCGGCCTAGCGGGGGGGCGGGAGACCCAGTACTTC.

The J gene is TRBJ2-1, the V gene TRBV7-8, with TRBD1 identical over 10 bases. Germline CDR1 is SGHVS and CDR2 is FQNEAQ. The ends lost 5 bases at V and 7 bases at J; junction bases unmatched: 14. This CDR3 has 17 amino acids. The CDR3 DNA follows: TGTGCCAGCAGCGCACCTGACGGGACAGGGGCACGGAATGAGCAGTTCTTC. The encoded protein is CASSAPDGTGARNEQFF.

The rearrangement uses TRBV30 and TRBJ1-3; 7 nucleotides line up with TRBD1. The V gene's germline CDR1 is GTSNPN and CDR2 SVGIG (reference sequence). Unmatched junction bases numbered 8, after V lost 2 bases and J lost 4 bases. The CDR3 length is 15 residues. The CDR3 nucleotides read TGTGCCTGGAGTTCCATCGACAGGGACGGAAACACCATATATTTT. Encoded protein: CAWSSIDRDGNTIYF.

The V and J genes are TRBV29-1 and TRBJ2-3; 16 positions agree with TRBD2. CDR3 length: 19 amino acids. Germline-derived CDR1 and CDR2 are SQVTM and ANQGSEA. V was clipped by 4 bases and J by 2 bases; unmatched bases: 12. In DNA, the CDR3 is TGCAGCGTTGGAGTGGTCCCGGGACTAGCGGGGGGGAACACAGATACGCAGTATTTT. This encodes CSVGVVPGLAGGNTDTQYF.

The chain uses TRBV5-1 and TRBJ2-5; TRBD1 or TRBD2 may be the D gene (5 bases each). V lost 4 bases and J 5 bases, leaving 15 bases between the germline ends. Per the germline V gene, CDR1 is SGHRS and CDR2 is YFSETQ. The length of the CDR3 is 14 residues. This chain's CDR3 is CASSDPGDLETQYF. The CDR3 nucleotides are TGCGCCAGCAGCGACCCCGGGGACCTGGAGACCCAGTACTTC.

The V call is TRBV28, the J call TRBJ1-1, with D unresolved. V lost 3 bases and J 2 bases, leaving 13 bases between the germline ends. CDR3 length: 15 amino acids. Per germline, CDR1 MDHEN and CDR2 SYDVKM. For the CDR3, the DNA is TGTGCCAGCAGTTTTTTCCAGGCCAGAAACACTGAAGCTTTCTTT. Amino acids: CASSFFQARNTEAFF.

The V and J genes are TRBV29-1 and TRBJ2-5; no clear D gene. This CDR3 contains 11 residues. With 8 bases removed from V and 5 bases from J, the gap between germline ends came to 12 bases. CDR1 is SQVTM, CDR2 ANQGSEA, per germline. The CDR3: CSLVYGETQYF. DNA for the CDR3: TGCAGCCTAGTTTATGGGGAGACCCAGTACTTC.

The chain is built from TRBV12-5 and TRBJ2-2; the match to TRBD1 covers 8 bases. The J segment lost 3 bases and the V segment lost 6 bases, leaving 9 bases of the junction unmatched. This CDR3 has 16 residues. Germline V gene lookup returns CDR1 LGHNT and CDR2 FRNRAP. This CDR3 is CASGRTGISYTGELFF. For the CDR3, the DNA is TGTGCTAGTGGCCGGACAGGGATTTCGTACACCGGGGAGCTGTTTTTT.

A single count supports this clone. The chain recombines TRBV4-1 with TRBJ2-7; TRBD1 agrees at 7 bases. The CDR3 is made up of 13 amino acids. Germline trimming cut 2 bases from V and 5 bases from J; bases unmatched to any gene: 3. Germline loops: CDR1 MGHRA, CDR2 YSYEKL. DNA for the CDR3: TGCGCCAGCAGCCAACCCACAGGGGACGAGCAGTACTTC. Protein: CASSQPTGDEQYF.

This clone has just a few counts. The rearrangement uses TRBV29-1 and TRBJ1-1; D remains unclear. With 4 bases removed from V and 0 bases from J, the gap between germline ends came to 9 bases. CDR1 is SQVTM and CDR2 is ANQGSEA in the germline V gene. The CDR3 totals 13 residues. CDR3 sequence reads: CSVGPRMNTEAFF. In DNA form, the CDR3 reads TGCAGCGTTGGCCCGCGAATGAACACTGAAGCTTTCTTT. Full variable domain (outside the CDR3, taken from reference TRBV29-1 and TRBJ1-1): SAVISQKPSRDICQRGTSLTIQCQVDSQVTMMFWYRQQPGQSLTLIATANQGSEATYESGFVIDKFPISRPNLTFSTLTVSNMSPEDSSIYLCSVGPRMNTEAFFGQGTRLTVV.

The chain couples TRBV5-6 to TRBJ2-7; maybe TRBD2 (6 bases). V was shortened by 0 bases and J by 4 bases, with 23 bases between the two germline ends. The V gene's germline CDR1 is SGHDT and CDR2 YYEEEE. CDR3 size: 18 residues. The CDR3 reads CASSLVGTAFPKAYEQYF. In DNA, the CDR3 is TGTGCCAGCAGCTTGGTCGGGACTGCCTTCCCCAAGGCTTACGAGCAGTACTTC.